The clone carrying this TCR beta chain occurred once. The data derive from a study of blood T cell repertoires in COVID-19. Overall study context: The United States, Italy and Spain were the sources of the acute and convalescent COVID-19 samples. Sample material is recorded as cDNA or gDNA derived from T cells, B-cell-depleted T cells, or PBMCs.

The repertoire was sequenced with immunoSEQ multiplex PCR; TCRdb's copy has only in-frame clones and lacks some. This sample has nearly 300,000 clones, with 85% to 90% found just once. This CDR3 region has 14 residues. V lost 5 bases, J lost 5 bases, and 9 bases stayed unmatched. Germline values: CDR1 SGHAT, CDR2 FQDESV (reference sequence). The clonotype comes from a woman in her 50s who had been exposed to COVID-19. V and J are TRBV11-1 and TRBJ2-7; 7 bases fit TRBD1. Sample: PBMCs or T cells enriched from blood (not recorded which). CDR3 protein: CASSPPDRVHEQYF. The CDR3, as DNA: TGTGCCAGCAGCCCCCCCGACAGGGTCCACGAGCAGTACTTC. Filled out from reference TRBV11-1 and TRBJ2-7, the complete variable domain reads EAEVAQSPRYKITEKSQAVAFWCDPISGHATLYWYRQILGQGPELLVQFQDESVVDDSQLPKDRFSAERLKGVDSTLKIQPAELGDSAMYLCASSPPDRVHEQYFGPGTRLTVT.